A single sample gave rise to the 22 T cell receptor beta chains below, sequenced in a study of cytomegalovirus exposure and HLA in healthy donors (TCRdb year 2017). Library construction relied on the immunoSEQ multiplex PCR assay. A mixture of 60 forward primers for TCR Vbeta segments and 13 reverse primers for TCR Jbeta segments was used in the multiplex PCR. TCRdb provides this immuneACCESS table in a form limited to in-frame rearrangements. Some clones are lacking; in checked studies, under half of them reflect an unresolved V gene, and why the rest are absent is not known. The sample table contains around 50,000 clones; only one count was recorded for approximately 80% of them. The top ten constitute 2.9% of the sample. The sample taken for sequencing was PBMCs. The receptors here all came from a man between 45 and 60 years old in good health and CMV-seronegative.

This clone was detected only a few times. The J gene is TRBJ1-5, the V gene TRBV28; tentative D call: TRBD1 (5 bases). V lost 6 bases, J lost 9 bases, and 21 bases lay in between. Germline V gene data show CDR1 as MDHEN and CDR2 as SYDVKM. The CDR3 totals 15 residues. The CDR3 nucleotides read TGTGCCAGCAGCATGGGCGGGGACTTCGGGCGGCCCCAGCATTTT. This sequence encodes CASSMGGDFGRPQHF.

The CDR3 nucleotides are TGCGCCAGCAGCGAACGACAGGGGGCGAGATGGACTGAAGCTTTCTTT. It translates to CASSERQGARWTEAFF. J is TRBJ1-1 and V is TRBV5-1, with 10 bases identical to TRBD1. Germline V gene lookup returns CDR1 SGHRS and CDR2 YFSETQ. The CDR3 is 16 residues long. V shed 4 bases and J 5 bases; nucleotides not matched to a gene: 11.

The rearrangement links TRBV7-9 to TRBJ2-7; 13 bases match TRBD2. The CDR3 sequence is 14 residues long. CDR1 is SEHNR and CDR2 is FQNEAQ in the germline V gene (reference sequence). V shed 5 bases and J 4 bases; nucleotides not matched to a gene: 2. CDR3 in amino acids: CASSTSGGVYEQYF. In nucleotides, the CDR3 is TGTGCCAGCAGCACTAGCGGGGGGGTATACGAGCAGTACTTC.

This chain's CDR3 is CASSLGGVGDGYTF. CDR3 DNA: TGCGCCAGCAGCTTGGGGGGGGTCGGCGACGGCTACACCTTC. V and J are TRBV5-1 and TRBJ1-2; perhaps TRBD1 as D (5 bases). This CDR3 has 14 residues. CDR1 and CDR2 from the germline V gene are SGHRS and YFSETQ. V lost 0 bases and J lost 8, with 14 bases in between.

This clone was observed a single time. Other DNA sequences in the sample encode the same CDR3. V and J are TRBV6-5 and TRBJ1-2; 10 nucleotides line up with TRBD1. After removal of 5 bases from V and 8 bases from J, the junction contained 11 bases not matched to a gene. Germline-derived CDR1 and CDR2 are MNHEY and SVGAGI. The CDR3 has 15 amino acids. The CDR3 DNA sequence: TGTGCCAGCAGTCCGTCGGGTGGGACAGGGGTCGGCTACACCTTC. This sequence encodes CASSPSGGTGVGYTF.

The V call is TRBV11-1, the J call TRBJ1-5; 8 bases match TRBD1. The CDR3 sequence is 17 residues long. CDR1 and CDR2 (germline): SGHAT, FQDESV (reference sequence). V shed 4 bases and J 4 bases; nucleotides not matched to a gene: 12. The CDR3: CASSSHRSRDRNQPQHF. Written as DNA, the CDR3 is TGTGCCAGCAGCTCCCACAGGTCCCGGGACAGGAATCAGCCCCAGCATTTT. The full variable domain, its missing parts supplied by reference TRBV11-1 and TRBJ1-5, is EAEVAQSPRYKITEKSQAVAFWCDPISGHATLYWYRQILGQGPELLVQFQDESVVDDSQLPKDRFSAERLKGVDSTLKIQPAELGDSAMYLCASSSHRSRDRNQPQHFGDGTRLSIL.

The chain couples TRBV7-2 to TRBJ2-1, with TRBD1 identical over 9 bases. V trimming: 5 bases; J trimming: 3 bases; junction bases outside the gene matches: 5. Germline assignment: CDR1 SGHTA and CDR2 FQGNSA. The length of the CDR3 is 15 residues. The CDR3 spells CASSQDRGFYNEQFF. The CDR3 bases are TGTGCCAGCAGCCAGGACAGGGGTTTCTACAATGAGCAGTTCTTC.

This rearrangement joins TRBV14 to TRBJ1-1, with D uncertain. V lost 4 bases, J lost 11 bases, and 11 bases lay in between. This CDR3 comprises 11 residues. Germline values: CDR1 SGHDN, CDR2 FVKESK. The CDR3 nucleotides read TGTGCCAGCAGCCCCCGAAGGAGGGCTTTCTTT. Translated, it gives CASSPRRRAFF.

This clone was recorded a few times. Written as DNA, the CDR3 is TGCGCCAGCAGTGCCTCGGACAGGGGCTTCTACGAGCAGTACTTC. Translation: CASSASDRGFYEQYF. The chain recombines TRBV10-2 with TRBJ2-7; 9 positions agree with TRBD1. The CDR3 extends over 15 amino acids. V lost 4 bases to trimming and J lost 3 bases; unmatched junction nucleotides: 7. CDR1 is WSHSY and CDR2 is SAAADI in the germline V gene.

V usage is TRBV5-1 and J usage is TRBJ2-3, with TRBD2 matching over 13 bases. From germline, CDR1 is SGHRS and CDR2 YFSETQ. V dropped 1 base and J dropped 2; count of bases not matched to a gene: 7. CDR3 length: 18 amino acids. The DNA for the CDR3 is TGCGCCAGCAGCTTGAAACTAGCGGGGGGGACCTACACAGATACGCAGTATTTT. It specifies CASSLKLAGGTYTDTQYF.

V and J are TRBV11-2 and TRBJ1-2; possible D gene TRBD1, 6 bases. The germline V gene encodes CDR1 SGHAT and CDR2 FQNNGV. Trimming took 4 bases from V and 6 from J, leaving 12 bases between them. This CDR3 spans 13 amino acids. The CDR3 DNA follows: TGTGCCAGCAGCTCTGCGGGGGGCCATGGCTACACCTTC. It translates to CASSSAGGHGYTF.

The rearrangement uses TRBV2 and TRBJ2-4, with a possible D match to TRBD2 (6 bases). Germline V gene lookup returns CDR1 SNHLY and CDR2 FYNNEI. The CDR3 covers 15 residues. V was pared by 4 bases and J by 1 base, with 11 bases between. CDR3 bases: TGTGCCAGCAGTGGGGACTTTAAGGCCAAAAACATTCAGTACTTC. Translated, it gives CASSGDFKAKNIQYF.

The CDR3 region is CASRLTGDRGTDTQYF. The CDR3 DNA sequence: TGTGCCAGCCGTCTCACAGGGGACAGAGGCACAGATACGCAGTATTTT. The chain has TRBV5-4 and TRBJ2-3, with TRBD1 matching 7 bases. V lost 7 bases, J lost 1 base, and 12 bases stayed unmatched. CDR1 SGHNT and CDR2 YYREEE come from the germline V gene (reference sequence). CDR3 size: 16 residues.

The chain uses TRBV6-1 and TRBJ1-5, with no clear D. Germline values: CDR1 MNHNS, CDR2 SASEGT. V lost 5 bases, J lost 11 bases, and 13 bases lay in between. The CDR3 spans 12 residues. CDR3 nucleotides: TGTGCCAGCAGTCACCCCATTGAGTCCCAGCATTTT. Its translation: CASSHPIESQHF.

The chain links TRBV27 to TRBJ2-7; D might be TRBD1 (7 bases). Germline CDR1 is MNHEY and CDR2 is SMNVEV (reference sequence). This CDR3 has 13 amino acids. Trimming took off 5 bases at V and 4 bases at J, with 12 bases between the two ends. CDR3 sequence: CASSPGGSYEQYF. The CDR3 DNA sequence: TGTGCCAGCAGTCCAGGGGGGTCATACGAGCAGTACTTC.

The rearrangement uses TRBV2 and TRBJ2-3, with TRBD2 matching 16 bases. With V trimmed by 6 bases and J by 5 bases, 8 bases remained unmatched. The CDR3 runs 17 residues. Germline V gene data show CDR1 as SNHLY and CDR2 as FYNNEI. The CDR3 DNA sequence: TGTGCCAGCAGCTACGGGACTAGCGGGGGGGCGGAAGATACGCAGTATTTT. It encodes CASSYGTSGGAEDTQYF.

CDR3 in DNA: TGTGCCAGCAGCTTAACCCAACAGTCCCAGCAGTACTTC. Translation: CASSLTQQSQQYF. The J gene is TRBJ2-7, the V gene TRBV7-3; no firm D call. The CDR3 has 13 residues. Germline CDR1 and CDR2: SGHTA and FQGTGA. Between the trimmed V and J ends, which lost 0 bases and 8 bases, there was a span of 11 bases.

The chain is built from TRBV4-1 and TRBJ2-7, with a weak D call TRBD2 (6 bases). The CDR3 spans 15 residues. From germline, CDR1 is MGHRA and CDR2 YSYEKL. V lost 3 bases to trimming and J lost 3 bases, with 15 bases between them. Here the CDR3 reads CASSQTVGGYYEQYF. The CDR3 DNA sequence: TGCGCCAGCAGCCAGACCGTCGGGGGATACTACGAGCAGTACTTC.

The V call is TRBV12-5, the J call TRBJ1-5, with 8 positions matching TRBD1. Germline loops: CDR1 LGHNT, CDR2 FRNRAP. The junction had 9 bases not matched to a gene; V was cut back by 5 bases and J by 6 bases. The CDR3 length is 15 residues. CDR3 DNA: TGTGCTAGTGGTCACCACGACAGGGGTATTCAGCCCCAGCATTTT. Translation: CASGHHDRGIQPQHF. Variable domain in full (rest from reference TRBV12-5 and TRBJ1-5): DARVTQTPRHKVTEMGQEVTMRCQPILGHNTVFWYRQTMMQGLELLAYFRNRAPLDDSGMPKDRFSAEMPDATLATLKIQPSEPRDSAVYFCASGHHDRGIQPQHFGDGTRLSIL.

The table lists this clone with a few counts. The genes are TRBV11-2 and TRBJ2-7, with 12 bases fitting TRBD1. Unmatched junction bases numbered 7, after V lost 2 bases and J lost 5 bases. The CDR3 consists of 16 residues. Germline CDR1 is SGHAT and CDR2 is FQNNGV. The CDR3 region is CASSLKAGTGGNEQYF. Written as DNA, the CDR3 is TGTGCCAGCAGCTTAAAGGCCGGGACAGGGGGCAACGAGCAGTACTTC. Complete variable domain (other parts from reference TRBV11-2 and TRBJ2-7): EAGVAQSPRYKIIEKRQSVAFWCNPISGHATLYWYQQILGQGPKLLIQFQNNGVVDDSQLPKDRFSAERLKGVDSTLKIQPAKLEDSAVYLCASSLKAGTGGNEQYFGPGTRLTVT.

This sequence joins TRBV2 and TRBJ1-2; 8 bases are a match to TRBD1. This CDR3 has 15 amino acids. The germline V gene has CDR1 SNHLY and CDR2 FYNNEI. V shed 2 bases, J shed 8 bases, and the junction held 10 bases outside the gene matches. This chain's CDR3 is CASSEYGRGLEGYTF. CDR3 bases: TGTGCCAGCAGTGAATATGGCAGGGGGCTTGAAGGCTACACCTTC.

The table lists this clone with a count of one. Here the CDR3 DNA reads TGTGCCAGCAGCCCCGGGGAGGGGCAGCCCCAGCATTTT. Translated, it gives CASSPGEGQPQHF. This chain connects TRBV11-1 to TRBJ1-5; D might be TRBD1 (5 bases). The CDR3 spans 13 residues. From germline, CDR1 is SGHAT and CDR2 FQDESV (reference sequence). V lost 5 bases and J lost 7, with 12 bases in between.